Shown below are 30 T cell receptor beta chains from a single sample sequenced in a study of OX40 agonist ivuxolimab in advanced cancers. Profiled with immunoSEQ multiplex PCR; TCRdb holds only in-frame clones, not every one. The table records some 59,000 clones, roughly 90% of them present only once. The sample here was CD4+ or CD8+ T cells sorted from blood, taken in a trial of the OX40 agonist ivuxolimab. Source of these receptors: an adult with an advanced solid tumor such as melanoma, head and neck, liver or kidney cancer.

The CDR3 bases are TGTGCCAGCAGTGAAGCGGTTGGGACAAGCTCCTACGAGCAGTACTTC. Encoded protein: CASSEAVGTSSYEQYF. The V call is TRBV6-1, the J call TRBJ2-7, with TRBD1 as a possible D gene (6 bases). This CDR3 comprises 16 residues. The germline gives CDR1 MNHNS, CDR2 SASEGT. Between the trimmed V and J ends, which lost 0 bases and 0 bases, there was a span of 12 bases.

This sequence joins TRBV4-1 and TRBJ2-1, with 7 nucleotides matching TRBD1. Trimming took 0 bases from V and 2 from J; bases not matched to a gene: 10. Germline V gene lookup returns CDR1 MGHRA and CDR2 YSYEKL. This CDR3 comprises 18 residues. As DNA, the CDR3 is TGCGCCAGCAGCCAAGACCGGGGACAGATGCCTCCCTACAATGAGCAGTTCTTC. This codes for CASSQDRGQMPPYNEQFF.

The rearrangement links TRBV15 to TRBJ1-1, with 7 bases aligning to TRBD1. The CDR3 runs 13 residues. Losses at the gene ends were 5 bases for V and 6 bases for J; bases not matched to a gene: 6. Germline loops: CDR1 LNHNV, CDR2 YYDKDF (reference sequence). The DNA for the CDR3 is TGTGCCACCAGCTTTTCCGGGACAGCTGAAGCTTTCTTT. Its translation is CATSFSGTAEAFF.

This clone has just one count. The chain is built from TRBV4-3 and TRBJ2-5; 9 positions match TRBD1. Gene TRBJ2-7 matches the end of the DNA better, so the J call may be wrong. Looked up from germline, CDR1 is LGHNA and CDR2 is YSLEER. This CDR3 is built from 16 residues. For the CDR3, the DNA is TGCGCCAGCAGCCAAGGACCCGGGACAGGGTACTACGAGCAGTACTTC. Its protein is CASSQGPGTGYYEQYF.

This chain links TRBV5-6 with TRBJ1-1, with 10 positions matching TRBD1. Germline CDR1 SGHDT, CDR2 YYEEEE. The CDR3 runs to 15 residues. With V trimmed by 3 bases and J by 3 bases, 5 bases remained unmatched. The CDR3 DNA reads TGTGCCAGCAGCTCTGGGACAGGGGTGGACACTGAAGCTTTCTTT. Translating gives CASSSGTGVDTEAFF.

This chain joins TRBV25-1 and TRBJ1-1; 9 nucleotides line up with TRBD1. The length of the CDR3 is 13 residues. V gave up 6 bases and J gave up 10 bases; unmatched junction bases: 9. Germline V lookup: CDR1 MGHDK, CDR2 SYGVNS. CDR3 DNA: TGTGCCAGCAGAGCCTACAGGGGGCGCCGAGCTTTCTTT. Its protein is CASRAYRGRRAFF.

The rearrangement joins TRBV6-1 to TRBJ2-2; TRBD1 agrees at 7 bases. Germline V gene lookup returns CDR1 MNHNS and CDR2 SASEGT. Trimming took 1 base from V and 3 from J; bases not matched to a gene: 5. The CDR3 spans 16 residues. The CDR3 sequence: CASSEDAGGDTGELFF. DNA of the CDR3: TGTGCCAGCAGTGAAGACGCAGGGGGAGACACCGGGGAGCTGTTTTTT.

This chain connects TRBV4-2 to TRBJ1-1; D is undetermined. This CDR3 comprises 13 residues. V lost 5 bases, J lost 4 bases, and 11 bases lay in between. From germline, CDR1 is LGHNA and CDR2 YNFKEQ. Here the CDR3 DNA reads TGTGCCAGCAGCGCGGGCGGAGGCACTGAAGCTTTCTTT. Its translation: CASSAGGGTEAFF.

The CDR3, as DNA: TGTGCCATCAGTGATCTCCAATCCCCAGATACGCAGTATTTT. This encodes CAISDLQSPDTQYF. The chain links TRBV10-3 to TRBJ2-3; D ambiguous. The germline V gene encodes CDR1 ENHRY and CDR2 SYGVKD. This CDR3 is built from 14 residues. V lost 3 bases, J lost 4 bases, and 11 bases lay in between.

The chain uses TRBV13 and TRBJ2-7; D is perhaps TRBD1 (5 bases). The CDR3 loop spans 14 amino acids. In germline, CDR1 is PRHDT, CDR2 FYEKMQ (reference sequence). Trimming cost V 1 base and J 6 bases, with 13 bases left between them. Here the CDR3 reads CASSLARVAGEQYF. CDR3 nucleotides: TGTGCCAGCAGCTTAGCCAGGGTAGCTGGCGAGCAGTACTTC.

The CDR3 loop reads CASSPRQGSSYEQYF. The CDR3, as DNA: TGTGCCAGCAGCCCCCGACAGGGGAGCTCCTACGAGCAGTACTTC. The chain carries TRBV13 and TRBJ2-7; 8 positions match TRBD1. The germline CDR1 and CDR2 sequences are PRHDT and FYEKMQ (reference sequence). This CDR3 is built from 15 residues. V lost 5 bases and J lost 0; bases outside the gene matches: 6.

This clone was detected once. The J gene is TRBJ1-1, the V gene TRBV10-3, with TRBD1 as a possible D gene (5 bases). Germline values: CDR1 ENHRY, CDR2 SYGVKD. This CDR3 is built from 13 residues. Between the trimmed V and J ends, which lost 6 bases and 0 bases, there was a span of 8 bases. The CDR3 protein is CAISPRVNTEAFF. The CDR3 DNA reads TGTGCCATCAGCCCCAGGGTGAACACTGAAGCTTTCTTT.

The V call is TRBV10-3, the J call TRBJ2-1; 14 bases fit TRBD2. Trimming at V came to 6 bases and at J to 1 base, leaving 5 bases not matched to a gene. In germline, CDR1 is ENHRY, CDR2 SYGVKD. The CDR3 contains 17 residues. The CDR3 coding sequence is TGTGCCATCAGCAATGGACTAGCGGGAGGTTCCTACAATGAGCAGTTCTTC. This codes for CAISNGLAGGSYNEQFF.

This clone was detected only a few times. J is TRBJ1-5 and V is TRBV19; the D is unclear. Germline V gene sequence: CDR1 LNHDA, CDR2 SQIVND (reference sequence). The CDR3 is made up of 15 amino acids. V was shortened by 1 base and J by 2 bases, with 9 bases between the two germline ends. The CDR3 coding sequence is TGTGCCAGTAGTATAGCGGGGTATGGCAATCAGCCCCAGCATTTT. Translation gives CASSIAGYGNQPQHF.

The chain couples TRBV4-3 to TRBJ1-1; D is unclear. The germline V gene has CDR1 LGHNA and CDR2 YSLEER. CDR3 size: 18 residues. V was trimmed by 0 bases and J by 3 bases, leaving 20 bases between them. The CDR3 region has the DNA TGCGCCAGCAGCCAAGACGCCCTGGACGGGGTCTCTTACACTGAAGCTTTCTTT. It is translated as CASSQDALDGVSYTEAFF.

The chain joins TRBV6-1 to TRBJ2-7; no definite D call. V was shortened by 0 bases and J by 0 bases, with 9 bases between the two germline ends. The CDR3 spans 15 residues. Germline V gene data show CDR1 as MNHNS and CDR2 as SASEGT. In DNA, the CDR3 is TGTGCCAGCAGTGAAGCTCCAGAGAGCTCCTACGAGCAGTACTTC. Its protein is CASSEAPESSYEQYF.

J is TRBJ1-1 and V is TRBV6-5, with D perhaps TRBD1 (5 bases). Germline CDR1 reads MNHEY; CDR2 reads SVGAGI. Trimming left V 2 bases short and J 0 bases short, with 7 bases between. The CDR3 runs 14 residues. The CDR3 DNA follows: TGTGCCAGCAGTTACGGGGGGTTGAACACTGAAGCTTTCTTT. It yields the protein CASSYGGLNTEAFF.

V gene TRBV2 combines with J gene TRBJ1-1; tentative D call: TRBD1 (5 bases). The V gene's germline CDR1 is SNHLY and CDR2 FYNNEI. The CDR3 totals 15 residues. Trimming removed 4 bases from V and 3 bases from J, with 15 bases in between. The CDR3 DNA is TGTGCCAGCAGTGTGACAGTCCCTGGGTACACTGAAGCTTTCTTT. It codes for CASSVTVPGYTEAFF.

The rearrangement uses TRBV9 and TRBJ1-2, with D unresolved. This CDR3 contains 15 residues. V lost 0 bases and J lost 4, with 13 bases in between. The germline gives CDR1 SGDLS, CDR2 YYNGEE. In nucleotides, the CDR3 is TGTGCCAGCAGCGTAGCTCCGGGGAAATCCTATGGCTACACCTTC. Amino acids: CASSVAPGKSYGYTF.

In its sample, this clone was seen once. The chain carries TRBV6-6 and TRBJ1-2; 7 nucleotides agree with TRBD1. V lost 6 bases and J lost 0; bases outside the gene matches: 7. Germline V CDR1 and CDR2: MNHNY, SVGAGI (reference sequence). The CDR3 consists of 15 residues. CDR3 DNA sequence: TGTGCCAGCAGGCTTTGGGACAGCTCTAACTATGGCTACACCTTC. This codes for CASRLWDSSNYGYTF.

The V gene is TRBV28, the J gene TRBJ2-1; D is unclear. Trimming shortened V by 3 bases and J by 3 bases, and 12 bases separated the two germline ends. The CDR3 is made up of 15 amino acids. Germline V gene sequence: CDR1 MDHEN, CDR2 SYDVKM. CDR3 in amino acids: CASSFWGPDYNEQFF. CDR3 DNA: TGTGCCAGCAGTTTTTGGGGTCCGGACTACAATGAGCAGTTCTTC. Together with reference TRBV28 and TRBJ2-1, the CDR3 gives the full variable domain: DVKVTQSSRYLVKRTGEKVFLECVQDMDHENMFWYRQDPGLGLRLIYFSYDVKMKEKGDIPEGYSVSREKKERFSLILESASTNQTSMYLCASSFWGPDYNEQFFGPGTRLTVL.

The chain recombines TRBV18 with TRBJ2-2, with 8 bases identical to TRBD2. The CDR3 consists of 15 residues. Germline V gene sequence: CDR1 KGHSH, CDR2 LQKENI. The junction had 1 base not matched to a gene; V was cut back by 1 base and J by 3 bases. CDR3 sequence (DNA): TGTGCCAGCTCACCACAAGCGGGGGACACCGGGGAGCTGTTTTTT. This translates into CASSPQAGDTGELFF.

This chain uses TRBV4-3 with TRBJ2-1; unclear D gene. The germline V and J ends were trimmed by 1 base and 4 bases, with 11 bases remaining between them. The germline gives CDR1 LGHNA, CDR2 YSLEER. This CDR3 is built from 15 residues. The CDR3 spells CASSQVAPPYNEQFF. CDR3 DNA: TGCGCCAGCAGCCAAGTAGCCCCCCCTTACAATGAGCAGTTCTTC.

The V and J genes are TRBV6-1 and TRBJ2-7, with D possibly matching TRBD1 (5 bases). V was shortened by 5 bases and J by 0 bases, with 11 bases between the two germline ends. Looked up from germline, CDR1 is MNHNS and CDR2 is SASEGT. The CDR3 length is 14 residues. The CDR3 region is CASSLTEDSYEQYF. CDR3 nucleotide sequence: TGTGCCAGCAGTTTGACAGAGGACTCCTACGAGCAGTACTTC.

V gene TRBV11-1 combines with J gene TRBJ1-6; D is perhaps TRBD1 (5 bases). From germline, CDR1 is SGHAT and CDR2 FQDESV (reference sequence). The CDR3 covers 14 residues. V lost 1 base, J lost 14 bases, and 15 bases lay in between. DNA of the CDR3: TGTGCCAGCAGCTTAGGTGAGACAGCCGCAGCCCTCCACTTT. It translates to CASSLGETAAALHF.

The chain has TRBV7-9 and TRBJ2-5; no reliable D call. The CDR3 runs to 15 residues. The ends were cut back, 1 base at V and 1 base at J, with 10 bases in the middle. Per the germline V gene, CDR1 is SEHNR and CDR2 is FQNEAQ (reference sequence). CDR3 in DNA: TGTGCCAGCAGCTTAGGCCCGGACCCCCAAGAGACCCAGTACTTC. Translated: CASSLGPDPQETQYF.

The CDR3 reads CASSLGGLAPTDTQYF. For the CDR3, the DNA is TGTGCCAGCAGCTTAGGAGGACTAGCCCCCACAGATACGCAGTATTTT. The rearrangement joins TRBV7-9 to TRBJ2-3, with 8 bases lining up with TRBD2. The CDR3 runs 16 residues. Losses at the gene ends were 1 base for V and 2 bases for J; bases not matched to a gene: 5. Looked up from germline, CDR1 is SEHNR and CDR2 is FQNEAQ (reference sequence). The full variable domain, with the rest looked up from reference TRBV7-9 and TRBJ2-3, is DTGVSQNPRHKITKRGQNVTFRCDPISEHNRLYWYRQTLGQGPEFLTYFQNEAQLEKSRLLSDRFSAERPKGSFSTLEIQRTEQGDSAMYLCASSLGGLAPTDTQYFGPGTRLTVL.

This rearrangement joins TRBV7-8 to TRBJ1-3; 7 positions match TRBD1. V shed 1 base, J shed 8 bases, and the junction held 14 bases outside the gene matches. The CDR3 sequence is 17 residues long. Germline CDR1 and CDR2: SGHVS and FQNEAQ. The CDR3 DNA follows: TGTGCCAGCAGCTTAGGTTGGGGTAGGGGGCATGAGGACACCATATATTTT. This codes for CASSLGWGRGHEDTIYF.

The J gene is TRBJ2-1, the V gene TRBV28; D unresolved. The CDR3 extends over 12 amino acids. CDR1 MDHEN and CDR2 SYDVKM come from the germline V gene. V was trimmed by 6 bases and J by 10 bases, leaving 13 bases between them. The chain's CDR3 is CASRHTSAEQFF. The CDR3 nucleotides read TGTGCCAGCAGGCATACTTCGGCCGAGCAGTTCTTC.

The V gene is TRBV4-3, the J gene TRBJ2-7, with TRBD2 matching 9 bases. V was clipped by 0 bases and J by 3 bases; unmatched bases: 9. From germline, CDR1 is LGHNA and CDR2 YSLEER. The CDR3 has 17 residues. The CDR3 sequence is CASSQESGSGRLYEQYF. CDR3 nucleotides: TGCGCCAGCAGCCAAGAGTCAGGGAGCGGGAGGCTCTACGAGCAGTACTTC.